This T cell receptor beta chain was obtained from a study of long-term antiretroviral therapy in people with HIV. Run at survey level, the immunoSEQ assay was version v3.0. Sequenced by immunoSEQ multiplex PCR; TCRdb stores in-frame clones only, minus some. The repertoire holds about 11,000 clones, with roughly four fifths as singletons. Sequences were derived from unsorted PBMCs, sampled 7 to 7.5 years after starting antiretroviral therapy. The clonotype was recovered from a man in his fifties with HIV.

CDR3 sequence: CASSQGDRGHTEAFF. Written as DNA, the CDR3 is TGCGCCAGCAGCCAGGGGGACAGGGGGCATACTGAAGCTTTCTTT. The rearrangement joins TRBV4-1 to TRBJ1-1; TRBD1 matches at 12 bases. With V trimmed by 3 bases and J by 5 bases, 4 bases remained unmatched. CDR1 and CDR2 from the germline V gene are MGHRA and YSYEKL. There are 15 residues in the CDR3.